Given below is one TCR beta chain in context. The study recruited people aged about 18 to 95 years across about 25 US areas. Categorization into cohorts depended on clinical history that participants reported. Individuals in the exposed group had encountered a COVID-19 case within 2 weeks preceding study entry. This entry belongs to a study of blood T cell repertoires in COVID-19. Overall study context: Researchers got acute and convalescent COVID-19 samples from the United States, Italy and Spain.

Germline V lookup: CDR1 LNHDA, CDR2 SQIVND (reference sequence). The CDR3 sequence is 14 residues long. V lost 9 bases and J lost 0, with 14 bases in between. The assay was immunoSEQ multiplex PCR, and TCRdb's table has in-frame clones only and misses some. The data contain 150,000 or so clones, roughly 84% of them singletons. The sequenced material came from PBMCs or T cells enriched from blood (not recorded which). The chain couples TRBV19 to TRBJ1-2; D ambiguous. The sequence derives from a man aged 70-80 years who had been exposed to COVID-19. This CDR3 reads CASSAADANYGYTF. The CDR3 nucleotides are TGTGCCAGCTCCGCGGCCGACGCTAACTATGGCTACACCTTC.